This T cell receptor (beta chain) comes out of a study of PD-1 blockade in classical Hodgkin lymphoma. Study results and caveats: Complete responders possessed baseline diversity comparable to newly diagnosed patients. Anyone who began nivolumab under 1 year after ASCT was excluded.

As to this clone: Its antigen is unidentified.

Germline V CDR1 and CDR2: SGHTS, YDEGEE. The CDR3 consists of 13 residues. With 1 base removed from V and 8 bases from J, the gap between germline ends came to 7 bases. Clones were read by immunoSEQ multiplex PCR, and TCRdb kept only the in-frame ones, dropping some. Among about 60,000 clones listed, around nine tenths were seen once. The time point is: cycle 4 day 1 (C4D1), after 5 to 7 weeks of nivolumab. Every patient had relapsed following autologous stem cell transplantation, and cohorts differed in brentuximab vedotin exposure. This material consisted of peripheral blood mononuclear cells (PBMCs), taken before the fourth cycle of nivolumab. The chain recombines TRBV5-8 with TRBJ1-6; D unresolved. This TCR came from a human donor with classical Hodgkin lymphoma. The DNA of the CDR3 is TGTGCCAGCAGCTTGATAGCGGATTCACCCCTCCACTTT. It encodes CASSLIADSPLHF.